This TCR beta chain was sequenced for a study of blood T cells in healthy people across ages. General observations from the study: Age showed a roughly linear inverse relationship with TCR beta diversity per million T cells.

Per germline, CDR1 ENHRY and CDR2 SYGVKD. There are 15 residues in the CDR3. The trim removed 6 bases at V and 1 base at J, leaving 8 bases unmatched. On this clonotype: The antigen is unknown.

PCR was performed a second time for about 7 to 11 cycles using a sample-barcoded 5' primer and a J-beta primer mix. TCRdb recomputed calls from the 5' RACE reads with MiXCR, one row per CDR3 protein. This sample carries hundreds of thousands of distinct CDR3 sequences, around 49% of them seen once, and the ten largest clones take under 35%. Sequenced material: blood. The receptor was derived from a woman aged 55-70 years in good health. The J gene is TRBJ1-1, the V gene TRBV10-3; 7 bases align to TRBD1. CDR3 protein: CAISRRDRENTEAFF. The CDR3 nucleotides are TGTGCCATCAGCAGAAGGGACAGAGAGAACACTGAAGCTTTCTTT.